The 5 T cell receptor beta chains listed next were all sequenced from one sample in a study of T-cell memory formation after mild COVID-19. From the 5' RACE reads, TCRdb called clonotypes with MiXCR, one entry per CDR3 protein. This table holds around 390,000 distinct CDR3 sequences, 16% found once. The specimen sequenced was PBMCs or a T cell subset sorted from them (not recorded which). These receptors originate from a man aged 18 to 29 who had mild COVID-19 (a few samples of this study predate the infection). Cell type and time point are not known.

The J gene is TRBJ2-3, the V gene TRBV5-8; D is unresolved. This CDR3 is built from 14 residues. Trimming removed 1 base from V and 4 bases from J, with 10 bases in between. Germline V lookup: CDR1 SGHTS, CDR2 YDEGEE. This CDR3 reads CASSLQSVADTQYF. Here the CDR3 DNA reads TGTGCCAGCAGCTTGCAGTCGGTCGCAGATACGCAGTATTTT. Filled out from reference TRBV5-8 and TRBJ2-3, the complete variable domain reads EAGVTQSPTHLIKTRGQQATLRCSPISGHTSVYWYQQALGLGLQFLLWYDEGEERNRGNFPPRFSGRQFPNYSSELNVNALELEDSALYLCASSLQSVADTQYFGPGTRLTVL.

This clonotype was counted only a few times. CDR3 sequence: CASSLEGIGSPLHF. CDR3 nucleotides: TGTGCCAGCAGCTTAGAAGGGATCGGTTCACCCCTCCACTTT. The V call is TRBV7-2, the J call TRBJ1-6; D is unresolved. V lost 1 base and J lost 9, with 10 bases in between. This CDR3 is 14 amino acids long. Germline CDR1 SGHTA, CDR2 FQGNSA.

This clonotype has only a few counts. The CDR3 coding sequence is TGCGCCAGCAGGGCCGGGACAGGGACAGATACGCAGTATTTT. This translates into CASRAGTGTDTQYF. The rearrangement uses TRBV5-1 and TRBJ2-3; TRBD1 aligns across 9 bases. The germline V gene has CDR1 SGHRS and CDR2 YFSETQ. The V and J ends lost 5 bases and 3 bases, in that order; junction bases with no gene match: 4. The CDR3 loop spans 14 amino acids.

This clonotype was recorded once. V gene TRBV5-1 combines with J gene TRBJ1-1, with no clear D. Germline CDR1 and CDR2: SGHRS and YFSETQ. Trimming shortened V by 4 bases and J by 6 bases, and 19 bases separated the two germline ends. The CDR3 has 15 amino acids. The CDR3 DNA sequence: TGCGCCAGCAGCCTCGGATGGATTGAACCCGCTGAAGCTTTCTTT. It translates to CASSLGWIEPAEAFF.

The CDR3 nucleotides are TGTGCCAGCTTGGGGTGGAGGGGCGACGCTTTCTTT. Its protein product is CASLGWRGDAFF. The J gene is TRBJ1-1, the V gene TRBV6-5; maybe TRBD1 (5 bases). V was clipped by 8 bases and J by 11 bases, with 18 bases between them. This CDR3 comprises 12 residues. Germline V gene sequence: CDR1 MNHEY, CDR2 SVGAGI.